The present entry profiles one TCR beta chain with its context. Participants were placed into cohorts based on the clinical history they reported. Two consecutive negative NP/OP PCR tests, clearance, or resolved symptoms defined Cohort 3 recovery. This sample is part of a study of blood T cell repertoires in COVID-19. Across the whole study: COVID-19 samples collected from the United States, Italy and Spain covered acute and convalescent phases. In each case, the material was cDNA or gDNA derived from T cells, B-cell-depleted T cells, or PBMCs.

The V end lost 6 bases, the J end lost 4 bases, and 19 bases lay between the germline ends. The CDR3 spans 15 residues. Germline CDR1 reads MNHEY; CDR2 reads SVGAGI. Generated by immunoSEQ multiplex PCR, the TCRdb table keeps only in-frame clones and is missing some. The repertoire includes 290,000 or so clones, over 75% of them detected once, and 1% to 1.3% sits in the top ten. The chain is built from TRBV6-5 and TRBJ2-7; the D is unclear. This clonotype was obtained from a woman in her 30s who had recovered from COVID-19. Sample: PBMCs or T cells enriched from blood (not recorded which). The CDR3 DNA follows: TGTGCCAGCAGCCCCCGGGTCACAATAAAATACGAGCAGTACTTC. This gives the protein CASSPRVTIKYEQYF.